The next 11 T cell receptor beta chains were all read from a single sample in a study of Ad26.COV2.S vaccination and SARS-CoV-2 variants. Libraries were prepared by immunoSEQ multiplex PCR; TCRdb keeps only in-frame clonotypes and omits some of them. The sample comprises some 350,000 clones, more than 75% of which are singletons, and about 3.5% rests with the top ten. The treatment is: 15 to 20 received Ad26.COV2.S at low or high dose, single or two shots; roughly 5 received placebo; per-sample allocation not given. Repertoires come from day 63 after the first vaccine or placebo injection. The sample here was peripheral blood, taken in a trial of Ad26.COV2.S vaccine versus placebo. Source of these receptors: a person aged 18 to 65 who received the Ad26.COV2.S COVID-19 vaccine or a placebo.

The chain employs TRBV19 and TRBJ2-2; D gene ambiguous. The germline V gene has CDR1 LNHDA and CDR2 SQIVND (reference sequence). The CDR3 runs 16 residues. Trimming shortened V by 8 bases and J by 1 base, and 17 bases separated the two germline ends. As DNA, the CDR3 is TGTGCCAGTCGGGTGAGCAACCCCATGAACACCGGGGAGCTGTTTTTT. This codes for CASRVSNPMNTGELFF.

V and J are TRBV2 and TRBJ2-7, with TRBD1 identical over 7 bases. The CDR3 spans 14 residues. Per germline, CDR1 SNHLY and CDR2 FYNNEI. V dropped 8 bases and J dropped 9; count of bases not matched to a gene: 16. The CDR3 DNA is TGTGCCAGCTTGCCGGGACAGTCGGCTTTTGGGCAGTACTTC. Translating it yields CASLPGQSAFGQYF.

This rearrangement joins TRBV5-1 to TRBJ1-2; D remains ambiguous. The length of the CDR3 is 13 residues. Per the germline V gene, CDR1 is SGHRS and CDR2 is YFSETQ. V was pared by 3 bases and J by 2 bases, with 8 bases between. CDR3 amino acids: CASSSTANYGYTF. The DNA for the CDR3 is TGCGCCAGCAGCTCAACAGCGAACTATGGCTACACCTTC.

This clone was recorded once. The chain links TRBV28 to TRBJ2-3; D not certain. Germline lookup yields CDR1 MDHEN and CDR2 SYDVKM. There are 14 residues in the CDR3. The V end lost 6 bases, the J end lost 2 bases, and 12 bases lay between the germline ends. The DNA of the CDR3 is TGTGCCAGCAGACCCTGGGCCACCACAGATACGCAGTATTTT. Translating gives CASRPWATTDTQYF.

The J gene is TRBJ2-7, the V gene TRBV10-2; a possible D gene is TRBD2 (6 bases). Per the germline V gene, CDR1 is WSHSY and CDR2 is SAAADI. V was pared by 4 bases and J by 5 bases, with 9 bases between. The CDR3 has 12 amino acids. The CDR3 nucleotides are TGCGCCAGCAGTGCCGGAGGGAACGAGCAGTACTTC. It encodes CASSAGGNEQYF.

V and J are TRBV2 and TRBJ1-2, with D tentatively TRBD1 (6 bases). V was trimmed by 3 bases and J by 8 bases, leaving 10 bases between them. This CDR3 contains 12 residues. Looked up from germline, CDR1 is SNHLY and CDR2 is FYNNEI. The DNA of the CDR3 is TGTGCCAGCAGTGACAGGGGCAGGGGCTACACCTTC. Its translation: CASSDRGRGYTF.

The rearrangement joins TRBV20-1 to TRBJ2-7; D is uncertain. Trimming took off 7 bases at V and 3 bases at J, with 10 bases between the two ends. Per germline, CDR1 DFQATT and CDR2 SNEGSKA (reference sequence). This CDR3 has 11 residues. The CDR3 DNA is TGCAGTGTACTCCAAGACTACGAGCAGTACTTC. Its translation is CSVLQDYEQYF.

The chain carries TRBV27 and TRBJ1-1; maybe TRBD1 (5 bases). Germline V gene data show CDR1 as MNHEY and CDR2 as SMNVEV (reference sequence). The CDR3 is 14 amino acids. V gave up 6 bases and J gave up 4 bases, with 15 bases separating them. CDR3 nucleotides: TGTGCCAGCAGGGTGCGGGGGGTAAGCACTGAAGCTTTCTTT. This sequence encodes CASRVRGVSTEAFF.

This sequence joins TRBV11-2 and TRBJ1-1, with TRBD1 matching over 8 bases. This CDR3 region has 15 residues. Looked up from germline, CDR1 is SGHAT and CDR2 is FQNNGV. With 5 bases clipped from V and 1 base from J, the junction kept 6 bases outside the gene matches. The chain's CDR3 is CASSPRDRRNTEAFF. The CDR3 nucleotides are TGTGCCAGCAGCCCCCGGGACAGGAGGAACACTGAAGCTTTCTTT.

The chain is built from TRBV11-2 and TRBJ2-5, with TRBD2 matching 8 bases. V shed 5 bases, J shed 1 base, and the junction held 9 bases outside the gene matches. The CDR3 is 16 amino acids. In germline, CDR1 is SGHAT, CDR2 FQNNGV. The CDR3 DNA follows: TGTGCCAGCAGCCCAACACTAGCGGACCTCCAAGAGACCCAGTACTTC. It codes for CASSPTLADLQETQYF.

The genes are TRBV5-4 and TRBJ1-2, with 7 bases aligning to TRBD1. CDR3 length: 16 amino acids. In germline, CDR1 is SGHNT, CDR2 YYREEE (reference sequence). Trimming cost V 4 bases and J 4 bases; bases outside gene matches: 13. CDR3 in amino acids: CASSRGQAVDPYGYTF. CDR3 in DNA: TGTGCCAGCAGCCGTGGACAGGCCGTGGATCCCTATGGCTACACCTTC.